The 4 T cell receptor beta chains below all came from one sample that was sequenced in a study of OX40 agonist ivuxolimab in advanced cancers. The library was generated by the immunoSEQ multiplex PCR assay. TCRdb's version of the immuneACCESS table is confined to in-frame rearrangements and falls short of the full clone set. An unresolved V gene accounts for under half of the shortfall where checked; the remainder is of unknown origin. The table for this sample lists over 30,000 clones; roughly 85% of them were counted only once. The top ten clones comprise 2% to 3% of the sample. The sequences come from CD4+ or CD8+ T cells sorted from blood, collected in a trial of the OX40 agonist ivuxolimab. These receptors were collected from an adult with an advanced solid tumor such as melanoma, head and neck, liver or kidney cancer.

CDR3: CASRGGAYEQYF. The CDR3 nucleotides read TGTGCCAGCAGGGGGGGTGCCTACGAGCAGTACTTC. The chain couples TRBV6-5 to TRBJ2-7; the D gene is possibly TRBD2 (6 bases). The CDR3 loop spans 12 amino acids. Looked up from germline, CDR1 is MNHEY and CDR2 is SVGAGI. V was trimmed by 6 bases and J by 2 bases, leaving 8 bases between them.

The genes are TRBV7-2 and TRBJ2-1; D might be TRBD2 (6 bases). Trimming left V 7 bases short and J 7 bases short, with 17 bases between. The CDR3 totals 14 residues. Per germline, CDR1 SGHTA and CDR2 FQGNSA. This CDR3 is CASNRFGGRNEQFF. CDR3 nucleotides: TGTGCCAGCAACAGGTTCGGAGGGAGGAATGAGCAGTTCTTC.

This clone is a singleton in its sample. This rearrangement joins TRBV2 to TRBJ2-7; TRBD1 agrees at 7 bases. V lost 3 bases to trimming and J lost 4 bases; unmatched junction nucleotides: 9. CDR1 is SNHLY, CDR2 FYNNEI, per germline. This CDR3 has 15 amino acids. The CDR3 sequence: CASSEMRDRVYEQYF. CDR3 in DNA: TGTGCCAGCAGTGAGATGCGAGACAGGGTGTACGAGCAGTACTTC.

This rearrangement joins TRBV7-2 to TRBJ1-1; the D gene is possibly TRBD1 (6 bases). This CDR3 is 12 amino acids long. In germline, CDR1 is SGHTA, CDR2 FQGNSA. Between the trimmed V and J ends, which lost 4 bases and 10 bases, there was a span of 13 bases. The chain's CDR3 is CASSSGGRGAFF. The CDR3 bases are TGTGCCAGCAGCTCCGGGGGCCGAGGAGCTTTCTTT.